This paragraph covers one T cell receptor (beta chain) sequence. This sample stems from a study of OX40 agonist ivuxolimab in advanced cancers. This CDR3 is 15 amino acids long. Germline values: CDR1 MNHNS, CDR2 SASEGT. The J segment lost 4 bases and the V segment lost 4 bases, leaving 7 bases of the junction unmatched. Produced via immunoSEQ multiplex PCR; TCRdb's table is partial and in-frame only. This repertoire shows 75,000 to 90,000 clones, more than 90% found once; its top ten account for 0.55% to 0.75%. The sequencing used CD4+ or CD8+ T cells sorted from blood, collected in a trial of the OX40 agonist ivuxolimab. The rearrangement joins TRBV6-1 to TRBJ2-5; TRBD1 agrees at 9 bases. This sequence originates from an adult with an advanced solid tumor such as melanoma, head and neck, liver or kidney cancer. CDR3 amino acids: CASSGTGAYGETQYF. CDR3 DNA: TGTGCCAGCAGTGGGACAGGGGCGTACGGAGAGACCCAGTACTTC.